This T cell receptor beta chain was found in a study of T cell responses to AZD1222 COVID-19 vaccine. Study information: Analysis merged second doses at about 4 or about 12 weeks. Study results and caveats: Spike-specific TCR breadth and depth both grew after two AZD1222 doses. Spike regions recognized by vaccine-associated CD4 TCRs spanned the protein, led by 160-218 and 743-854. Repertoire sampling happened only post peak T cell response.

Points on this clone: The antigen is undetermined.

The CDR3 has 17 amino acids. V lost 3 bases and J lost 5, with 17 bases in between. CDR1 and CDR2 (germline): MDHEN, SYDVKM. TCRdb's table, derived via immunoSEQ multiplex PCR, lists solely in-frame clones and lacks some. The sample includes approximately 150,000 clones, 94% of them seen just once. The material sequenced was peripheral blood, taken on day 0 of AZD1222 vaccination. This TCR came from an adult in good health. The chain couples TRBV28 to TRBJ1-6; the D gene is possibly TRBD1 (6 bases). The CDR3 DNA reads as TGTGCCAGCAGTTTTCCCACTGTTGGGACAAATAATTCACCCCTCCACTTT. Its protein is CASSFPTVGTNNSPLHF.